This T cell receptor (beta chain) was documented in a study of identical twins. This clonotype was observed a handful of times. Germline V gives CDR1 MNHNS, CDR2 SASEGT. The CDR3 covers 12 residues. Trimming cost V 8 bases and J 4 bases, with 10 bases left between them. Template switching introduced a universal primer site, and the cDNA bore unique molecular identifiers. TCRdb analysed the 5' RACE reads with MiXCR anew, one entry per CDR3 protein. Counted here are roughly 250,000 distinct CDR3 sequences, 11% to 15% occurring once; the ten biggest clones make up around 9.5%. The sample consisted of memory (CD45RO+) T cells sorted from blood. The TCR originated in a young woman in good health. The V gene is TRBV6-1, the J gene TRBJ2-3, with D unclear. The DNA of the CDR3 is TGTGCCAGCGGTCCCCGTCCAGATACGCAGTATTTT. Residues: CASGPRPDTQYF.